This entry lists 4 T cell receptor beta chains sequenced from one sample in a study of OX40 agonist ivuxolimab in advanced cancers. The method was immunoSEQ multiplex PCR; TCRdb's version includes in-frame clones alone and lacks a portion of them. The table has nearly 20,000 clones, less than 90% seen once; the top ten hold around a sixth. The sample was CD4+ or CD8+ T cells sorted from blood, taken in a trial of the OX40 agonist ivuxolimab. All receptors come from an adult with an advanced solid tumor such as melanoma, head and neck, liver or kidney cancer.

This clone was observed a few times. The rearrangement joins TRBV5-1 to TRBJ2-5, with 8 bases lining up with TRBD1. Germline-derived CDR1 and CDR2 are SGHRS and YFSETQ. This CDR3 has 14 residues. The trim removed 4 bases at V and 6 bases at J, leaving 8 bases unmatched. As DNA, the CDR3 is TGCGCCAGCAGCGTGGGACAGGTTGGGAAGACCCAGTACTTC. Translated: CASSVGQVGKTQYF.

V and J are TRBV5-5 and TRBJ2-7; TRBD1 matches 10 bases. Germline V gene sequence: CDR1 SGHKS, CDR2 YYEKEE (reference sequence). Unmatched junction bases numbered 5, after V lost 2 bases and J lost 3 bases. This CDR3 has 15 amino acids. The CDR3 protein is CASSFGTGVDYEQYF. In nucleotides, the CDR3 is TGTGCCAGCAGCTTCGGGACAGGGGTGGACTACGAGCAGTACTTC.

The J gene is TRBJ2-1, the V gene TRBV7-3, with D perhaps matching TRBD2 (6 bases). The V end was cut by 1 base, the J end by 0 bases, with 13 bases between. In germline, CDR1 is SGHTA, CDR2 FQGTGA. The CDR3 extends over 17 amino acids. For the CDR3, the DNA is TGTGCCAGCAGCTTAATGGGCGGGGCCAGCTCCTACAATGAGCAGTTCTTC. Translation: CASSLMGGASSYNEQFF.

Relative to its sample, this clone is medium-sized. V is TRBV29-1 and J is TRBJ2-1; TRBD2 agrees at 10 bases. V lost 4 bases and J lost 3; bases outside the gene matches: 9. CDR3 size: 16 residues. The V gene's germline CDR1 is SQVTM and CDR2 ANQGSEA. The CDR3 nucleotides read TGCAGCGTTGTTGGCCTAGCGGGAGAGGTCTACAATGAGCAGTTCTTC. Its translation: CSVVGLAGEVYNEQFF.